What follows are 31 T cell receptor beta chains derived from one specimen sequenced in a study of blood T cell repertoires in COVID-19. The assay was immunoSEQ multiplex PCR, and TCRdb's table has in-frame clones only and misses some. The sample holds about 370,000 clones, 70% to 90% seen once. Specimen: peripheral blood. These receptors came from a woman younger than 45 with COVID-19, enrolled during active disease.

This clone is a singleton in its sample. The rearrangement links TRBV2 to TRBJ2-3; 11 nucleotides align to TRBD2. Germline values: CDR1 SNHLY, CDR2 FYNNEI. V was pared by 3 bases and J by 1 base, with 15 bases of the junction left unmatched. CDR3 length equals 20 residues. CDR3 amino acids: CASSDGDLASGGPRTDTQYF. Here the CDR3 DNA reads TGTGCCAGCAGTGATGGGGATCTTGCTAGCGGGGGGCCCCGCACAGATACGCAGTATTTT. The variable domain in full, with the rest retrieved from reference TRBV2 and TRBJ2-3, is EPEVTQTPSHQVTQMGQEVILRCVPISNHLYFYWYRQILGQKVEFLVSFYNNEISEKSEIFDDQFSVERPDGSNFTLKIRSTKLEDSAMYFCASSDGDLASGGPRTDTQYFGPGTRLTVL.

The count of this clone is one. The gene calls are TRBV27 and TRBJ2-1; 8 nucleotides align to TRBD1. The V segment lost 5 bases and the J segment 1 base; nucleotides outside the gene matches: 7. Germline V gene lookup returns CDR1 MNHEY and CDR2 SMNVEV (reference sequence). The CDR3 spans 16 residues. The CDR3 spells CASSTRQGKSYNEQFF. CDR3 bases: TGTGCCAGCAGTACCCGACAGGGGAAATCCTACAATGAGCAGTTCTTC.

The chain uses TRBV3-1 (or the pseudogene TRBV3-2) and TRBJ2-1; TRBD2 agrees at 8 bases. This CDR3 spans 16 amino acids. J lost 0 bases, V lost 2 bases, and 3 bases had no gene match. The germline V gene has CDR1 LGHDT and CDR2 YNNKEL (reference sequence). For the CDR3, the DNA is TGTGCCAGCAGCCAACAAAGCGGGAGCTCCTACAATGAGCAGTTCTTC. The encoded protein is CASSQQSGSSYNEQFF.

The CDR3 DNA reads TGTGCCAGCAGCCAAGATCTCCTTCAGCCCCAGCATTTT. Protein: CASSQDLLQPQHF. This chain connects TRBV3-1 (or the pseudogene TRBV3-2) to TRBJ1-5; D is ambiguous. Germline-derived CDR1 and CDR2 are LGHDT and YNNKEL (reference sequence). This CDR3 spans 13 amino acids. Trimming left V 0 bases short and J 6 bases short, with 6 bases between.

The rearrangement uses TRBV6-5 and TRBJ2-3; 11 bases line up with TRBD2. The germline V gene has CDR1 MNHEY and CDR2 SVGAGI. Germline trimming cut 4 bases from V and 6 bases from J; bases unmatched to any gene: 9. The CDR3 runs to 16 residues. CDR3 amino acids: CASSSLRLAGQDTQYF. The DNA of the CDR3 is TGTGCCAGCAGTTCCCTCCGACTAGCGGGGCAGGATACGCAGTATTTT.

The V call is TRBV6-5, the J call TRBJ2-7; perhaps TRBD2 as D (5 bases). CDR3 length equals 12 residues. The ends were cut back, 8 bases at V and 7 bases at J, with 15 bases in the middle. The germline gives CDR1 MNHEY, CDR2 SVGAGI. CDR3 coding DNA: TGTGCCAGCTCTCCTTCGCGACTAGAGCAGTACGTC. Translation: CASSPSRLEQYV.

The chain uses TRBV3-1 (or the pseudogene TRBV3-2) and TRBJ2-1, with 7 bases aligning to TRBD1. CDR1 and CDR2 from the germline V gene are LGHDT and YNNKEL (reference sequence). The trim removed 2 bases at V and 8 bases at J, leaving 3 bases unmatched. The CDR3 has 13 amino acids. CDR3 amino acids: CASSQSQGDEQFF. The CDR3 nucleotides are TGTGCCAGCAGCCAATCGCAGGGGGATGAGCAGTTCTTC.

The rearrangement joins TRBV19 to TRBJ2-2; perhaps TRBD1 as D (6 bases). The germline gives CDR1 LNHDA, CDR2 SQIVND (reference sequence). The ends were cut back, 3 bases at V and 6 bases at J, with 11 bases in the middle. The CDR3 covers 14 residues. Here the CDR3 DNA reads TGTGCCAGTAGTATGAGTTCAGGGGCCGGGGAGCTGTTTTTT. This codes for CASSMSSGAGELFF.

V and J are TRBV5-5 and TRBJ2-7; D is undetermined. Per the germline V gene, CDR1 is SGHKS and CDR2 is YYEKEE (reference sequence). The CDR3 totals 15 residues. V was pared by 0 bases and J by 2 bases, with 12 bases between. CDR3 sequence: CASSLDSKVTYEQYF. The CDR3, as DNA: TGTGCCAGCAGCTTGGACAGTAAGGTGACCTACGAGCAGTACTTC.

This chain connects TRBV9 to TRBJ2-5; TRBD2 aligns across 11 bases. V was pared by 0 bases and J by 4 bases, with 2 bases of the junction left unmatched. The CDR3 has 15 residues. Germline CDR1 reads SGDLS; CDR2 reads YYNGEE. The CDR3 DNA follows: TGTGCCAGCAGCGTAGATACTAGCGGGGGAGAGACCCAGTACTTC. Translation gives CASSVDTSGGETQYF.

This sequence joins TRBV7-9 and TRBJ2-2; possible D gene TRBD1, 5 bases. V was clipped by 2 bases and J by 7 bases, with 17 bases between them. The CDR3 runs to 16 residues. Per the germline V gene, CDR1 is SEHNR and CDR2 is FQNEAQ (reference sequence). This CDR3 reads CASSLRGPSVGGELFF. Written as DNA, the CDR3 is TGTGCCAGCAGCTTAAGGGGCCCCTCGGTTGGCGGGGAGCTGTTTTTT.

V is TRBV29-1 and J is TRBJ1-5; perhaps TRBD1 as D (5 bases). The V end was cut by 2 bases, the J end by 7 bases, with 12 bases between. Germline V CDR1 and CDR2: SQVTM, ANQGSEA. The CDR3 runs to 13 residues. The CDR3 DNA follows: TGCAGCGTTGAATCGGGGGTTGGGCAGCCCCAGCATTTT. Translation: CSVESGVGQPQHF.

V usage is TRBV5-1 and J usage is TRBJ2-7; TRBD1 matches 7 bases. Germline V gene lookup returns CDR1 SGHRS and CDR2 YFSETQ. V was pared by 9 bases and J by 7 bases, with 10 bases of the junction left unmatched. CDR3 length: 12 amino acids. The DNA of the CDR3 is TGCGCCAAACTACAGACAGGGCAAGAGCAGTACGTC. It is translated as CAKLQTGQEQYV.

The chain has TRBV6-5 and TRBJ1-2; 7 bases map to TRBD1. Germline-derived CDR1 and CDR2 are MNHEY and SVGAGI. This CDR3 comprises 13 residues. Trimming took 6 bases from V and 4 from J; bases not matched to a gene: 5. The CDR3 nucleotides are TGTGCCAGCAGCCAAGGACAGGTCTATGGCTACACCTTC. This codes for CASSQGQVYGYTF.

This clone appeared once. This rearrangement joins TRBV4-1 to TRBJ1-2, with D maybe TRBD1 (6 bases). V gave up 4 bases and J gave up 3 bases, with 15 bases separating them. From germline, CDR1 is MGHRA and CDR2 YSYEKL. The CDR3 is 15 amino acids. CDR3 in amino acids: CASSPRGGGDYGYTF. The CDR3 DNA is TGCGCCAGCAGCCCCAGGGGTGGCGGCGACTATGGCTACACCTTC.

This sequence joins TRBV27 and TRBJ1-5, with TRBD1 as a possible D gene (6 bases). V dropped 3 bases and J dropped 7 bases, with 10 bases sitting between them. Germline CDR1 MNHEY, CDR2 SMNVEV (reference sequence). CDR3 length equals 13 residues. This chain's CDR3 is CASSFRGLQPQHF. The CDR3 nucleotides are TGTGCCAGCAGTTTCAGGGGTCTCCAGCCCCAGCATTTT.

This rearrangement joins TRBV9 to TRBJ2-3; TRBD2 is a possible D gene (6 bases). Germline values: CDR1 SGDLS, CDR2 YYNGEE. The CDR3 length is 16 residues. Trimming shortened V by 2 bases and J by 0 bases, and 13 bases separated the two germline ends. CDR3 DNA: TGTGCCAGCAGCGTCGTAGGTAGCGGTAGCACAGATACGCAGTATTTT. It yields the protein CASSVVGSGSTDTQYF. The entire variable domain, with the rest obtained from reference TRBV9 and TRBJ2-3, is as follows: DSGVTQTPKHLITATGQRVTLRCSPRSGDLSVYWYQQSLDQGLQFLIQYYNGEERAKGNILERFSAQQFPDLHSELNLSSLELGDSALYFCASSVVGSGSTDTQYFGPGTRLTVL.

The chain couples TRBV3-1 (or the pseudogene TRBV3-2) to TRBJ2-1; a possible D gene is TRBD2 (6 bases). The CDR3 totals 12 residues. Per germline, CDR1 LGHDT and CDR2 YNNKEL (reference sequence). V was cut by 1 base and J by 15 bases, with 13 bases left in between. The CDR3 DNA follows: TGTGCCAGCAGCCAAGCGGAGGACTATCGGTTCTTC. Its translation: CASSQAEDYRFF.

The chain joins TRBV5-1 to TRBJ2-5, with 8 bases fitting TRBD1. This CDR3 contains 15 residues. After removal of 5 bases from V and 4 bases from J, the junction contained 10 bases not matched to a gene. The germline V gene has CDR1 SGHRS and CDR2 YFSETQ. CDR3 protein: CASSPPQGAGETQYF. The CDR3 DNA reads as TGCGCCAGCAGTCCCCCCCAGGGGGCTGGAGAGACCCAGTACTTC.

This chain uses TRBV9 with TRBJ2-2; TRBD2 agrees at 13 bases. The length of the CDR3 is 19 residues. The germline CDR1 and CDR2 sequences are SGDLS and YYNGEE. Trimming at V came to 1 base and at J to 4 bases, leaving 10 bases not matched to a gene. This CDR3 reads CASSVTRQGLAGSTGELFF. The DNA for the CDR3 is TGTGCCAGCAGCGTAACCCGACAGGGACTAGCGGGAAGCACCGGGGAGCTGTTTTTT. Combining the CDR3 with reference TRBV9 and TRBJ2-2 gives the whole variable domain DSGVTQTPKHLITATGQRVTLRCSPRSGDLSVYWYQQSLDQGLQFLIQYYNGEERAKGNILERFSAQQFPDLHSELNLSSLELGDSALYFCASSVTRQGLAGSTGELFFGEGSRLTVL.

This chain connects TRBV6-4 to TRBJ2-3; 8 bases are shared with TRBD2. The germline CDR1 and CDR2 sequences are MRHNA and SNTAGT. V lost 6 bases and J lost 8; bases outside the gene matches: 10. The CDR3 is 14 residues long. CDR3 in DNA: TGTGCCAGCAGATTAAGCGGGAGAGGGGGTACGCAGTATTTT. It encodes CASRLSGRGGTQYF.

The CDR3 DNA follows: TGTGCCAGCAGCGCCCTGGGACAGGGAGGCTCTGGGGCCAACGTCCTGACTTTC. Encoded protein: CASSALGQGGSGANVLTF. The genes are TRBV5-4 and TRBJ2-6; 9 nucleotides match TRBD1. CDR3 size: 18 residues. Unmatched junction bases numbered 8, after V lost 4 bases and J lost 0 bases. The germline gives CDR1 SGHNT, CDR2 YYREEE (reference sequence).

The gene calls are TRBV10-3 and TRBJ2-5; 8 bases are shared with TRBD2. V was pared by 6 bases and J by 4 bases, with 4 bases of the junction left unmatched. This CDR3 spans 13 amino acids. Germline CDR1 and CDR2: ENHRY and SYGVKD. CDR3 sequence reads: CAISPGGRETQYF. The CDR3 coding sequence is TGTGCCATCAGCCCGGGGGGGCGAGAGACCCAGTACTTC.

The J gene is TRBJ1-4, the V gene TRBV6-2 or TRBV6-3, with D perhaps TRBD1 (6 bases). CDR3 length: 16 residues. The germline V and J ends were trimmed by 3 bases and 1 base, with 12 bases remaining between them. Germline lookup yields CDR1 MNHEY and CDR2 SVGEGT. In nucleotides, the CDR3 is TGTGCCAGCAGTTATCCACAGGGTCGAACTAATGAAAAACTGTTTTTT. Residues: CASSYPQGRTNEKLFF.

The chain carries TRBV27 and TRBJ1-5; 9 bases agree with TRBD1. Per germline, CDR1 MNHEY and CDR2 SMNVEV (reference sequence). The CDR3 is made up of 14 amino acids. V lost 7 bases and J lost 4; bases outside the gene matches: 5. The CDR3: CASTSGTGNQPQHF. The CDR3 region has the DNA TGTGCCAGCACCTCCGGGACAGGGAATCAGCCCCAGCATTTT.

This chain links TRBV7-6 with TRBJ2-3; 7 nucleotides align to TRBD1. The CDR3 is 15 residues long. V gave up 5 bases and J gave up 0 bases; unmatched junction bases: 5. The V gene's germline CDR1 is SGHVS and CDR2 FNYEAQ. CDR3 sequence (DNA): TGTGCCAGCAGCCCCACGGGACAGAGCACAGATACGCAGTATTTT. This translates into CASSPTGQSTDTQYF. The full variable domain, in which reference TRBV7-6 and TRBJ2-3 provide the parts outside the CDR3, is GAGVSQSPRYKVTKRGQDVALRCDPISGHVSLYWYRQALGQGPEFLTYFNYEAQQDKSGLPNDRFSAERPEGSISTLTIQRTEQRDSAMYRCASSPTGQSTDTQYFGPGTRLTVL.

This chain uses TRBV6-2 or TRBV6-3 with TRBJ1-6; D ambiguous. V lost 4 bases and J lost 14, with 18 bases in between. Germline V gene sequence: CDR1 MNHEY, CDR2 SVGEGT. The CDR3 runs 14 residues. The CDR3 DNA sequence: TGTGCCAGCAGTTGGATTCTGGCCAACGGGGCCCTCCACTTT. As protein: CASSWILANGALHF.

This clone was seen repeatedly, ten times or more. The gene calls are TRBV27 and TRBJ2-1; D remains unclear. CDR1 MNHEY and CDR2 SMNVEV come from the germline V gene (reference sequence). The V end lost 3 bases, the J end lost 6 bases, and 12 bases lay between the germline ends. This CDR3 is 14 amino acids long. The CDR3 nucleotides are TGTGCCAGCAGTTTTAGTGCTGGAGTCAATGAGCAGTTCTTC. It translates to CASSFSAGVNEQFF.

This clone was observed once. The V call is TRBV9, the J call TRBJ2-2; the match to TRBD2 covers 7 bases. The J segment lost 2 bases and the V segment lost 0 bases, leaving 4 bases of the junction unmatched. Germline V gene lookup returns CDR1 SGDLS and CDR2 YYNGEE. The CDR3 is made up of 16 amino acids. CDR3 residues: CASSVGSGINTGELFF. DNA for the CDR3: TGTGCCAGCAGCGTAGGGAGCGGGATAAACACCGGGGAGCTGTTTTTT.

The chain employs TRBV30 and TRBJ2-2; 8 bases are a match to TRBD1. After removal of 3 bases from V and 7 bases from J, the junction contained 10 bases not matched to a gene. CDR1 is GTSNPN and CDR2 is SVGIG in the germline V gene (reference sequence). This CDR3 spans 15 amino acids. In DNA, the CDR3 is TGTGCCTGGAGGGGGGCAGGGGGCTCGCACGGGGAGCTGTTTTTT. The encoded protein is CAWRGAGGSHGELFF.

J is TRBJ2-1 and V is TRBV7-2, with D unclear. The germline gives CDR1 SGHTA, CDR2 FQGNSA. CDR3 size: 17 residues. V lost 1 base and J lost 0, with 13 bases in between. CDR3 in amino acids: CASSLDAYSSSYNEQFF. DNA of the CDR3: TGTGCCAGCAGCTTAGATGCCTATTCGAGCTCCTACAATGAGCAGTTCTTC.